This T cell receptor (beta chain) was sequenced for a study of identical twins. This clonotype appeared many times. TCRdb recomputed calls from the 5' RACE reads with MiXCR, one row per CDR3 protein. The repertoire holds hundreds of thousands of distinct CDR3 sequences, with approximately 18% as singletons. The V gene's germline CDR1 is SQVTM and CDR2 ANQGSEA. With 7 bases removed from V and 2 bases from J, the gap between germline ends came to 14 bases. The CDR3 spans 13 residues. A further study also used this sample, focusing on T cells expressing NK-cell markers. That report notes: Obtained from sorted CD3+CD56+NKG2C+, CD3+CD56+NKG2C- and CD3+CD56-NKG2C+ T cells were the TCR beta repertoires. Seven donors tested HCMV-seropositive and one tested seronegative among the eight sequenced. Dominant NKG2C+ clonotypes in roughly 6 donors made up about 1.0-7.0% of CD8+ T cells.

The receptor was isolated from a woman aged 18-35 years in good health. V usage is TRBV29-1 and J usage is TRBJ1-1, with a possible D match to TRBD1 (5 bases). Sequenced: PBMCs. This CDR3 is CSETRDGNTEAFF. The CDR3 region has the DNA TGCAGCGAAACGAGGGACGGAAACACTGAAGCTTTCTTT.